The TCR beta chain described here comes from a study of Ad26.COV2.S vaccination and SARS-CoV-2 variants. Treatment: roughly 20 received Ad26.COV2.S at low or high dose, single or two shots; about 5 received placebo; per-sample allocation not given. Day 63 following the first vaccine or placebo injection was when the samples were taken. Generated by immunoSEQ multiplex PCR, the TCRdb table keeps only in-frame clones and is missing some. The table records about 680,000 clones, approximately 88% of them present only once. The V end was cut by 0 bases, the J end by 0 bases, with 6 bases between. The CDR3 spans 15 residues. Germline V gives CDR1 LGHNA, CDR2 YSLEER.

The sample in question was peripheral blood, obtained in a trial of Ad26.COV2.S vaccine versus placebo. This clonotype originated in a person aged 18-60 years who received the Ad26.COV2.S COVID-19 vaccine or a placebo. The chain recombines TRBV4-3 with TRBJ1-3, with D hard to call. CDR3 nucleotides: TGCGCCAGCAGCCAAGAGAAGGTCTCTGGAAACACCATATATTTT. Its translation: CASSQEKVSGNTIYF.